Listed here are 21 T cell receptor beta chains from one sample, sequenced in a study of identical twins. TCRdb recomputed calls from the 5' RACE reads with MiXCR, one row per CDR3 protein. The sample lists about 470,000 distinct CDR3 sequences; approximately 24% were seen once. The same specimen was also included in a second study, on T cells expressing NK-cell markers.

The sample comprised CD4+ T cells sorted from blood. The receptor set was obtained from a woman aged 18-29 years in good health.

The chain employs TRBV25-1 and TRBJ2-6; TRBD1 matches 8 bases. Germline loops: CDR1 MGHDK, CDR2 SYGVNS. The CDR3 sequence is 18 residues long. The junction had 5 bases not matched to a gene; V was cut back by 1 base and J by 0 bases. The CDR3 DNA is TGTGCCAGCAGTGAATTTACAGGGGGTCTCTCTGGGGCCAACGTCCTGACTTTC. It specifies CASSEFTGGLSGANVLTF.

This clonotype showed up many times. In DNA, the CDR3 is TGCGCCAGCAGCTTGGTTCGCGGAAACCACCCAAACGGGGAGCTGTTTTTT. Its translation is CASSLVRGNHPNGELFF. The chain carries TRBV5-1 and TRBJ2-2, with unresolved D. Per germline, CDR1 SGHRS and CDR2 YFSETQ. This CDR3 is 17 amino acids long. Trimming took 0 bases from V and 7 from J, leaving 19 bases between them.

This clonotype has a count of ten or more. This chain links TRBV6-5 with TRBJ2-1; 7 positions agree with TRBD2. Looked up from germline, CDR1 is MNHEY and CDR2 is SVGAGI. The CDR3 has 17 amino acids. The V segment lost 2 bases and the J segment 0 bases; nucleotides outside the gene matches: 7. The CDR3 protein is CASSYGGAGRSYNEQFF. The CDR3 DNA reads TGTGCCAGCAGTTACGGGGGAGCGGGACGCTCCTACAATGAGCAGTTCTTC.

In its sample, this clonotype was seen a few times. The genes are TRBV10-2 and TRBJ2-6, with D perhaps TRBD2 (6 bases). Trimming pared 4 bases from V and 0 bases from J, leaving 16 bases between. The CDR3 spans 18 residues. From germline, CDR1 is WSHSY and CDR2 SAAADI. For the CDR3, the DNA is TGCGCCAGCAGTGGCAGATGGGGGGATTCCTCTGGGGCCAACGTCCTGACTTTC. Translated: CASSGRWGDSSGANVLTF.

This chain uses TRBV5-6 with TRBJ1-1, with unresolved D. V lost 5 bases and J 1 base, leaving 12 bases between the germline ends. Germline CDR1 SGHDT, CDR2 YYEEEE. This CDR3 is 14 amino acids long. CDR3 loop: CASRRAPGNTEAFF. The CDR3 DNA follows: TGTGCCAGCAGACGAGCCCCAGGGAACACTGAAGCTTTCTTT.

This clonotype was detected a few times. V usage is TRBV5-6 and J usage is TRBJ2-7; D may correspond to TRBD1 or TRBD2 (6 bases each). Germline CDR1 SGHDT, CDR2 YYEEEE. This CDR3 is built from 15 residues. Trimming removed 0 bases from V and 3 bases from J, with 13 bases in between. This chain's CDR3 is CASSLVSRGVYEQYF. The DNA for the CDR3 is TGTGCCAGCAGCTTGGTCTCGAGGGGGGTCTACGAGCAGTACTTC.

V is TRBV7-9 and J is TRBJ2-3, with 9 positions matching TRBD2. Germline CDR1 reads SEHNR; CDR2 reads FQNEAQ (reference sequence). J was trimmed by 6 bases and V by 8 bases; bases with no gene match: 12. The CDR3 loop spans 15 amino acids. CDR3 sequence reads: CASREAGGPGDTQYF. The CDR3 region has the DNA TGTGCCAGCCGTGAGGCGGGGGGGCCAGGTGATACGCAGTATTTT. Filled out from reference TRBV7-9 and TRBJ2-3, the complete variable domain reads DTGVSQNPRHKITKRGQNVTFRCDPISEHNRLYWYRQTLGQGPEFLTYFQNEAQLEKSRLLSDRFSAERPKGSFSTLEIQRTEQGDSAMYLCASREAGGPGDTQYFGPGTRLTVL.

This clonotype was counted at least ten times. The rearrangement links TRBV3-1 to TRBJ1-2, with 10 bases aligning to TRBD1. From germline, CDR1 is LGHDT and CDR2 YNNKEL (reference sequence). J lost 0 bases, V lost 4 bases, and 2 bases had no gene match. The CDR3 runs 15 residues. The CDR3 protein is CASSLGTGANYGYTF. DNA for the CDR3: TGTGCCAGCAGCCTCGGGACAGGGGCTAACTATGGCTACACCTTC. The full variable domain, in which reference TRBV3-1 and TRBJ1-2 provide the parts outside the CDR3, is DTAVSQTPKYLVTQMGNDKSIKCEQNLGHDTMYWYKQDSKKFLKIMFSYNNKELIINETVPNRFSPKSPDKAHLNLHINSLELGDSAVYFCASSLGTGANYGYTFGSGTRLTVV.

This clonotype was counted between two and nine times. V and J are TRBV5-1 and TRBJ2-1, with TRBD2 identical over 7 bases. J lost 5 bases, V lost 0 bases, and 5 bases had no gene match. The CDR3 contains 15 residues. Germline CDR1 reads SGHRS; CDR2 reads YFSETQ. CDR3 protein: CASSLAPSGNNEQFF. The CDR3 DNA is TGCGCCAGCAGCTTGGCCCCTAGCGGCAACAATGAGCAGTTCTTC.

This clonotype has at least ten counts. The chain couples TRBV5-1 to TRBJ2-3; 8 bases line up with TRBD2. V was pared by 4 bases and J by 1 base, with 5 bases of the junction left unmatched. The germline V gene encodes CDR1 SGHRS and CDR2 YFSETQ. The CDR3 sequence is 15 residues long. CDR3: CASSISGTRTDTQYF. The CDR3 DNA sequence: TGCGCCAGCAGCATTAGCGGGACCCGCACAGATACGCAGTATTTT.

The genes are TRBV7-2 and TRBJ2-7, with TRBD2 matching over 14 bases. Germline values: CDR1 SGHTA, CDR2 FQGNSA. V lost 1 base to trimming and J lost 6 bases; unmatched junction nucleotides: 2. The CDR3 extends over 15 amino acids. This CDR3 is CASSLVTSGRGEQYF. CDR3 DNA: TGTGCCAGCAGCTTAGTGACTAGCGGGAGGGGCGAGCAGTACTTC.

This chain joins TRBV5-1 and TRBJ2-3; no reliable D call. The CDR3 spans 14 residues. V lost 2 bases to trimming and J lost 2 bases, with 9 bases between them. Germline loops: CDR1 SGHRS, CDR2 YFSETQ. This chain's CDR3 is CASSFDSPTDTQYF. The CDR3 nucleotides are TGCGCCAGCAGCTTTGATTCGCCCACAGATACGCAGTATTTT.

The chain is built from TRBV24-1 and TRBJ2-7; 9 bases are shared with TRBD1. J was trimmed by 3 bases and V by 4 bases; bases with no gene match: 9. The CDR3 loop spans 16 amino acids. CDR1 and CDR2 (germline): KGHDR, SFDVKD. The CDR3 sequence: CATSDLGRQGVYEQYF. The CDR3 DNA is TGTGCCACCAGTGACTTAGGTCGACAGGGGGTCTACGAGCAGTACTTC.

This chain links TRBV10-3 with TRBJ2-7, with a possible D match to TRBD1 (5 bases). The germline CDR1 and CDR2 sequences are ENHRY and SYGVKD. V lost 7 bases to trimming and J lost 2 bases, with 15 bases between them. CDR3 length: 14 amino acids. The CDR3 loop reads CAITDTGRTYEQYF. The CDR3 nucleotides are TGTGCCATCACCGATACAGGACGGACCTACGAGCAGTACTTC.

The rearrangement uses TRBV20-1 and TRBJ1-1, with D possibly TRBD1 on 6 matching bases. The CDR3 is 14 residues long. Trimming left V 2 bases short and J 1 base short, with 11 bases between. CDR1 and CDR2 (germline): DFQATT, SNEGSKA (reference sequence). The CDR3 reads CSARPPGENTEAFF. CDR3 bases: TGCAGTGCTAGACCCCCAGGGGAGAACACTGAAGCTTTCTTT.

This clonotype was seen only a few times. The rearrangement links TRBV6-2 or TRBV6-3 to TRBJ2-1, with D uncertain. The CDR3 covers 14 residues. Germline loops: CDR1 MNHEY, CDR2 SVGEGT. Trimming removed 7 bases at V and 8 bases at J, with 18 bases between. Here the CDR3 DNA reads TGTGCCAGCAAACGCACGGCCCCTGCCGATGAGCAGTTCTTC. It translates to CASKRTAPADEQFF.

This clonotype was observed a handful of times. V is TRBV20-1 and J is TRBJ2-7; D is uncertain. Germline CDR1 reads DFQATT; CDR2 reads SNEGSKA (reference sequence). The V gene lost 0 bases and the J gene lost 2 bases, with 14 bases spanning the gap. The CDR3 spans 15 residues. CDR3 nucleotide sequence: TGCAGTGCTAGAGAACCGACCCTGGGAACCTACGAGCAGTACTTC. Encoded protein: CSAREPTLGTYEQYF.

The chain employs TRBV7-9 and TRBJ1-2, with unresolved D. This CDR3 has 14 residues. Trimming shortened V by 1 base and J by 5 bases, and 11 bases separated the two germline ends. The germline CDR1 and CDR2 sequences are SEHNR and FQNEAQ (reference sequence). CDR3 coding DNA: TGTGCCAGCAGCTTAGTAGGAGGTGGTTATGGCTACACCTTC. This sequence encodes CASSLVGGGYGYTF.

The chain joins TRBV3-1 to TRBJ1-1, with D perhaps matching TRBD1 (6 bases). The V gene's germline CDR1 is LGHDT and CDR2 YNNKEL (reference sequence). This CDR3 is built from 14 residues. V lost 4 bases, J lost 3 bases, and 12 bases lay in between. CDR3: CASSLKGGHTEAFF. The CDR3 DNA reads as TGTGCCAGCAGCCTTAAGGGGGGGCACACTGAAGCTTTCTTT.

Only a few counts were recorded for this clonotype. The chain carries TRBV20-1 and TRBJ2-5; D is tentatively TRBD1 or TRBD2 (6 bases each). Per the germline V gene, CDR1 is DFQATT and CDR2 is SNEGSKA (reference sequence). V dropped 0 bases and J dropped 4 bases, with 12 bases sitting between them. The CDR3 spans 14 residues. The CDR3 DNA reads TGCAGTGCTAGAGACTACCGGGGGCGAGAGACCCAGTACTTC. Its translation is CSARDYRGRETQYF.

The chain combines TRBV11-2 with TRBJ1-1; no clear D. V lost 0 bases and J 0 bases, leaving 8 bases between the germline ends. Germline V CDR1 and CDR2: SGHAT, FQNNGV. The CDR3 consists of 15 residues. CDR3 residues: CASSLDGPLNTEAFF. CDR3 nucleotide sequence: TGTGCCAGCAGCTTAGATGGACCTTTGAACACTGAAGCTTTCTTT.